This TCR beta chain was identified during a study of OX40 agonist ivuxolimab in advanced cancers. For the study at large: At 0.01 to 10 mg/kg, ivuxolimab was administered intravenously to patients every 2 weeks. Study-level findings and limits: Blood T cells, both CD4+ and CD8+, expanded clonally by week 6 at 0.1 to 3.0 mg/kg. CD8+ T cells showed, on average, more clonal expansion than CD4+ cells.

Germline CDR1 SGHTA, CDR2 FQGNSA. This CDR3 has 15 amino acids. J was trimmed by 7 bases and V by 3 bases; bases with no gene match: 12. Data came from immunoSEQ multiplex PCR; TCRdb stores just in-frame clones and leaves some out. Among approximately 80,000 clones listed, over 75% were seen once. On this clone: The antigen is undetermined.

The source of this sequence is an adult with an advanced solid tumor such as melanoma, head and neck, liver or kidney cancer. The chain links TRBV7-2 to TRBJ2-7; TRBD2 matches at 7 bases. This material consisted of CD4+ or CD8+ T cells sorted from blood, taken in a trial of the OX40 agonist ivuxolimab. The CDR3 region has the DNA TGTGCCAGCAGCTTCACGGCGGGAGTACGATGGGAGCAGTACTTC. This sequence encodes CASSFTAGVRWEQYF.